This T cell receptor beta chain appears in the sequencing data of a study of shared clonotypes between healthy human individuals. In the study overall: A donor's plate count was three for CD4 naive and three for CD4 memory; CD8 naive had two and CD8 memory one.

As originally analysed: Without quality scores, immunoSEQ junctional reads could not be filtered like full-length reads. Assay used: immunoSEQ multiplex PCR; TCRdb lists only in-frame clones, some missing. That table gives V, J and clone size, and the DNA gave D and trimming. Seen here are more than 850,000 clones, around three quarters observed once, and the top ten hold under 0.65%. The authors divided CD4+ cells into CD45RA+ naive and CD45RA-negative memory subsets. This clone was seen once. Sequenced material: memory CD4+ T cells from PBMCs. Documented subset: CD45RA-negative fraction. This TCR came from a man in his late teens or twenties in good health. Some clones in this sample may be carry-over from other donors' samples.

The CDR3 loop reads CASSLWLSGGTYEQYF. The CDR3 DNA follows: TGTGCCAGCAGTTTATGGCTGTCAGGGGGGACCTACGAGCAGTACTTC. The rearrangement uses TRBV28 and TRBJ2-7; D might be TRBD1 (7 bases). The CDR3 covers 16 residues. Looked up from germline, CDR1 is MDHEN and CDR2 is SYDVKM. Between the trimmed V and J ends, which lost 0 bases and 2 bases, there was a span of 14 bases.